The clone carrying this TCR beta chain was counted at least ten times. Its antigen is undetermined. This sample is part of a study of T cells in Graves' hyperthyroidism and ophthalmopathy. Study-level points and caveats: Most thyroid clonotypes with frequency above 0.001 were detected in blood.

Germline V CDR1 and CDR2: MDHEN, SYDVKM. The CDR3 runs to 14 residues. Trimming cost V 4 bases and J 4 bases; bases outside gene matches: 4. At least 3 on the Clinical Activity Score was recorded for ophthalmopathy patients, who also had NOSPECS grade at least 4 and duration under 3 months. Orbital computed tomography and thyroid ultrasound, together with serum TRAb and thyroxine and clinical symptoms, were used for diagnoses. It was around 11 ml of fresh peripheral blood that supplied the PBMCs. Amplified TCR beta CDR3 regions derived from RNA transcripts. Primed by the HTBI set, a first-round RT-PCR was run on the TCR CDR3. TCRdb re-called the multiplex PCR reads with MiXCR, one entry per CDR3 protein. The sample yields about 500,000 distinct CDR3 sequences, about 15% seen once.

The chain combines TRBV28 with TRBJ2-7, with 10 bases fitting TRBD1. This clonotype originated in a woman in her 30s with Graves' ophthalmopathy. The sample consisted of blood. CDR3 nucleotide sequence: TGTGCCAGCAGTTCTTGGGACAGGGGATACGAGCAGTACTTC. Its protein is CASSSWDRGYEQYF. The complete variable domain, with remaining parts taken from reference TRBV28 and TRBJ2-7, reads DVKVTQSSRYLVKRTGEKVFLECVQDMDHENMFWYRQDPGLGLRLIYFSYDVKMKEKGDIPEGYSVSREKKERFSLILESASTNQTSMYLCASSSWDRGYEQYFGPGTRLTVT.